The 9 T cell receptor beta chains reported below all come from one sample, sequenced in a study of CD8 T cells in ankylosing spondylitis. TCRdb reprocessed the 5' RACE reads via MiXCR and lists one record per CDR3 protein. The data contain roughly 150,000 distinct CDR3 sequences, approximately 7.4% of them seen just once; the ten biggest clones take up around 12%. The sample comprised blood, either unsorted or a sorted T cell fraction (not recorded which). Receptor source: a female donor with ankylosing spondylitis or in good health (not recorded which).

This chain links TRBV7-2 with TRBJ1-5, with TRBD1 as a possible D gene (5 bases). V gave up 3 bases and J gave up 6 bases, with 9 bases separating them. The CDR3 spans 13 residues. Germline lookup yields CDR1 SGHTA and CDR2 FQGNSA. CDR3 protein: CASSLRGGQPQHF. DNA of the CDR3: TGTGCCAGCAGCTTGAGGGGAGGTCAGCCCCAGCATTTT.

To note about this clonotype: Since a much larger clone is just one base distant, this may be a read error. CDR3 region: CAISGRDRGPHEQYF. The CDR3 coding sequence is TGTGCCATCAGTGGCCGGGACAGGGGGCCCCACGAGCAGTACTTC. This rearrangement joins TRBV10-3 to TRBJ2-7; TRBD1 agrees at 12 bases. CDR1 ENHRY and CDR2 SYGVKD come from the germline V gene. CDR3 length equals 15 residues. The J segment lost 5 bases and the V segment lost 4 bases, leaving 6 bases of the junction unmatched.

This clonotype has at least ten counts. This chain connects TRBV19 to TRBJ2-3; 7 nucleotides align to TRBD2. CDR1 LNHDA and CDR2 SQIVND come from the germline V gene (reference sequence). This CDR3 contains 12 residues. Unmatched junction bases numbered 6, after V lost 5 bases and J lost 10 bases. The CDR3 DNA sequence: TGTGCCAGTAGTTTCACTAGCGACGCGCAGTATTTT. Protein product: CASSFTSDAQYF.

This chain uses TRBV5-4 with TRBJ2-2; 10 nucleotides line up with TRBD1. Losses at the gene ends were 4 bases for V and 6 bases for J; bases not matched to a gene: 9. Germline CDR1 reads SGHNT; CDR2 reads YYREEE (reference sequence). The CDR3 loop spans 16 amino acids. In nucleotides, the CDR3 is TGTGCCAGCAGCCGATCGGACAGGGGGTGGTCCGGGGAGCTGTTTTTT. Its protein product is CASSRSDRGWSGELFF. Filled out from reference TRBV5-4 and TRBJ2-2, the complete variable domain reads ETGVTQSPTHLIKTRGQQVTLRCSSQSGHNTVSWYQQALGQGPQFIFQYYREEENGRGNFPPRFSGLQFPNYSSELNVNALELDDSALYLCASSRSDRGWSGELFFGEGSRLTVL.

This clonotype turned up a few times. The rearrangement joins TRBV7-2 to TRBJ1-1; 10 bases map to TRBD1. Germline V gives CDR1 SGHTA, CDR2 FQGNSA. With V trimmed by 4 bases and J by 10 bases, 3 bases remained unmatched. This CDR3 contains 12 residues. CDR3 protein: CASSWDRGGAFF. Here the CDR3 DNA reads TGTGCCAGCAGCTGGGACAGGGGAGGAGCTTTCTTT.

This clonotype was recorded many times. The chain couples TRBV9 to TRBJ2-3; 14 bases map to TRBD2. CDR3 length equals 18 residues. Germline CDR1 and CDR2: SGDLS and YYNGEE. Trimming cost V 3 bases and J 0 bases; bases outside gene matches: 6. The CDR3 loop reads CASSDATSGGASTDTQYF. In DNA form, the CDR3 reads TGTGCCAGCAGCGACGCGACTAGCGGGGGGGCTAGCACAGATACGCAGTATTTT.

This clonotype has at least ten counts. V is TRBV12-5 and J is TRBJ1-6; possibly TRBD1 for D (6 bases). This CDR3 comprises 15 residues. V lost 7 bases and J lost 5, with 15 bases in between. CDR1 is LGHNT and CDR2 is FRNRAP in the germline V gene. The CDR3 DNA sequence: TGTGCTAGTGCCCCAGGGGATCCTAATAATTCACCCCTCCACTTT. This sequence encodes CASAPGDPNNSPLHF.

This clonotype came up many times. This chain links TRBV3-1 with TRBJ1-1, with D possibly matching TRBD1 (5 bases). The CDR3 length is 12 residues. CDR1 LGHDT and CDR2 YNNKEL come from the germline V gene (reference sequence). The germline V and J ends were trimmed by 4 bases and 8 bases, with 11 bases remaining between them. CDR3 sequence (DNA): TGTGCCAGCAGCCTTAATGACAGAGAAGCTTTCTTT. As protein: CASSLNDREAFF.

This clonotype was recorded at least ten times. The rearrangement uses TRBV21-1 and TRBJ1-3; the D call TRBD1 from the table was never checked on the DNA. TRBV21-1 is flagged as a pseudogene. This CDR3 spans 14 amino acids. Here the CDR3 reads CASSKGPRTGLLYF. For the CDR3, the DNA is TGTGCCAGCAGCAAAGGTCCTAGGACAGGCCTGTTATATTTT.